This T cell receptor (beta chain) was recorded in a study of blood T cell repertoires in COVID-19. The CDR3 extends over 13 amino acids. Germline lookup yields CDR1 SNHLY and CDR2 FYNNEI. Trimming pared 2 bases from V and 9 bases from J, leaving 11 bases between. The table came from immunoSEQ multiplex PCR; TCRdb's copy has only in-frame clones and leaves some out. The table includes roughly 100,000 clones, roughly 80% detected once. The receptor's source is a human donor in a cohort sampled during active COVID-19. The sequencing sample was made of peripheral blood. This chain uses TRBV2 with TRBJ2-1; a possible D gene is TRBD2 (5 bases). The CDR3 here is CASSERAGTEQFF. CDR3 DNA: TGTGCCAGCAGTGAAAGGGCGGGTACTGAGCAGTTCTTC.